One and the same sample provided the 18 T cell receptor beta chains below, sequenced in a study of cytomegalovirus exposure and HLA in healthy donors. The protocol was immunoSEQ multiplex PCR, while the TCRdb copy is restricted to in-frame clones and leaves out a portion. The data show 100,000 to 150,000 clones, about nine tenths seen once. The specimen was PBMCs. The source is a man aged 25 to 40 in good health and CMV-seronegative.

There are a few counts of this clone. V gene TRBV5-6 combines with J gene TRBJ1-1; a possible D gene is TRBD1 (6 bases). V lost 3 bases and J 1 base, leaving 10 bases between the germline ends. Germline V gene sequence: CDR1 SGHDT, CDR2 YYEEEE. The CDR3 loop spans 14 amino acids. The CDR3 DNA sequence: TGTGCCAGCAGCTACGGGACACCGAACACTGAAGCTTTCTTT. It encodes CASSYGTPNTEAFF.

The chain has TRBV6-1 and TRBJ1-2; TRBD1 matches 8 bases. With V trimmed by 8 bases and J by 4 bases, 9 bases remained unmatched. This CDR3 comprises 14 residues. CDR1 MNHNS and CDR2 SASEGT come from the germline V gene. CDR3: CASSVAGGPYGYTF. The CDR3 DNA reads as TGTGCCAGCTCCGTCGCAGGGGGCCCCTATGGCTACACCTTC.

CDR3 in DNA: TGTGCCAGCAGCGTAGATCGGGGAGTAGGGTCCCTGACGACTGAAGCTTTCTTT. It yields the protein CASSVDRGVGSLTTEAFF. The chain couples TRBV9 to TRBJ1-1; D is ambiguous. Trimming removed 0 bases from V and 5 bases from J, with 23 bases in between. The CDR3 has 18 amino acids. The V gene's germline CDR1 is SGDLS and CDR2 YYNGEE.

This sequence joins TRBV12-2 and TRBJ1-4; the D call TRBD1 from the table was never checked on the DNA. TRBV12-2 is a documented pseudogene. CDR3 length: 12 residues. The CDR3 nucleotides read TGTGCAAGTCGCTTAGAGATAAGACAGGGACTTTTT. Residues: CASRLEIRQGLF.

The chain uses TRBV10-1 and TRBJ1-3; 8 nucleotides line up with TRBD1. V dropped 8 bases and J dropped 5; count of bases not matched to a gene: 11. From germline, CDR1 is WNHNN and CDR2 SYGVQD (reference sequence). The CDR3 covers 15 residues. Here the CDR3 DNA reads TGCGCCAGCGGGTCCGGGACAGGAGCCCGAAACACCATATATTTT. This encodes CASGSGTGARNTIYF.

As regards this clone: This specimen includes other DNA sequences encoding the same CDR3. The chain carries TRBV11-2 and TRBJ1-5; 8 positions match TRBD1. The germline CDR1 and CDR2 sequences are SGHAT and FQNNGV. The CDR3 length is 14 residues. J lost 5 bases, V lost 3 bases, and 3 bases had no gene match. This CDR3 is CASSLDRVDQPQHF. The CDR3 nucleotides read TGTGCCAGCAGCTTGGACAGGGTGGATCAGCCCCAGCATTTT. Complete variable domain (other parts from reference TRBV11-2 and TRBJ1-5): EAGVAQSPRYKIIEKRQSVAFWCNPISGHATLYWYQQILGQGPKLLIQFQNNGVVDDSQLPKDRFSAERLKGVDSTLKIQPAKLEDSAVYLCASSLDRVDQPQHFGDGTRLSIL.

The J gene is TRBJ2-3, the V gene TRBV5-3; 7 bases are shared with TRBD2. TRBV5-3 is placed among ORFs of uncertain function. The V gene end was trimmed by 4 bases and the J gene end by 9 bases; junction bases not matched to a gene: 20. The CDR3 has 17 residues. CDR3 residues: CARSTRGERENGSTQYF. For the CDR3, the DNA is TGTGCCAGAAGCACCCGGGGTGAGCGGGAAAATGGTAGCACGCAGTATTTT.

The chain employs TRBV5-1 and TRBJ2-1; 7 nucleotides line up with TRBD2. Trimming cost V 7 bases and J 3 bases; bases outside gene matches: 7. Germline V gene data show CDR1 as SGHRS and CDR2 as YFSETQ. This CDR3 is built from 14 residues. The DNA of the CDR3 is TGCGCCAGCCGTTTGGCGGGGGACTACAATGAGCAGTTCTTC. Its translation: CASRLAGDYNEQFF.

V usage is TRBV27 and J usage is TRBJ2-2, with a possible D match to TRBD1 (6 bases). Trimming left V 6 bases short and J 5 bases short, with 19 bases between. CDR1 and CDR2 from the germline V gene are MNHEY and SMNVEV (reference sequence). The CDR3 has 16 amino acids. The CDR3 nucleotides read TGTGCCAGCAGGGGTGTCAGGGGAGTACTTACCGGGGAGCTGTTTTTT. Its translation: CASRGVRGVLTGELFF.

The rearrangement joins TRBV9 to TRBJ1-6; TRBD1 is a possible D gene (6 bases). This CDR3 is 14 amino acids long. CDR1 SGDLS and CDR2 YYNGEE come from the germline V gene. V was shortened by 2 bases and J by 6 bases, with 9 bases between the two germline ends. For the CDR3, the DNA is TGTGCCAGCAGCGTCGGACAGATTAATTCACCCCTCCACTTT. It specifies CASSVGQINSPLHF.

The CDR3 protein is CASSATVPSYEQYF. The DNA of the CDR3 is TGTGCCAGCAGCGCGACAGTGCCTTCCTACGAGCAGTACTTC. The chain links TRBV9 to TRBJ2-7; D may be TRBD1 (5 bases). This CDR3 region has 14 residues. Germline loops: CDR1 SGDLS, CDR2 YYNGEE. V lost 3 bases and J lost 1, with 11 bases in between.

The chain has TRBV7-2 and TRBJ1-4, with 9 bases identical to TRBD1. V was pared by 5 bases and J by 3 bases, with 4 bases of the junction left unmatched. The CDR3 has 15 residues. CDR1 and CDR2 from the germline V gene are SGHTA and FQGNSA. This chain's CDR3 is CASSVGQGANEKLFF. DNA of the CDR3: TGTGCCAGCAGCGTGGGACAGGGAGCTAATGAAAAACTGTTTTTT.

The chain employs TRBV5-1 and TRBJ2-7; a weak D match, TRBD2 (5 bases). The V gene lost 1 base and the J gene lost 5 bases, with 13 bases spanning the gap. The length of the CDR3 is 14 residues. CDR1 and CDR2 from the germline V gene are SGHRS and YFSETQ. CDR3 sequence reads: CASSLTSGGHEQYF. CDR3 DNA sequence: TGCGCCAGCAGCTTGACGAGCGGCGGCCACGAGCAGTACTTC.

The chain recombines TRBV7-6 with TRBJ2-1; D is perhaps TRBD2 (6 bases). Germline lookup yields CDR1 SGHVS and CDR2 FNYEAQ. CDR3 length: 12 amino acids. V lost 5 bases and J lost 7, with 9 bases in between. Here the CDR3 DNA reads TGTGCCAGCAGCGGGGGGATAAATGAGCAGTTCTTC. Amino acid sequence: CASSGGINEQFF.

J is TRBJ1-1 and V is TRBV18; a possible D gene is TRBD1 (5 bases). The V and J ends lost 3 bases and 5 bases respectively, with 31 bases between them. The CDR3 runs 20 residues. CDR1 is KGHSH, CDR2 LQKENI, per germline. The CDR3 DNA is TGTGCCAGCTCACCTTACTCGGCACCGACAGAGGTGTATAGTTGGACTGAAGCTTTCTTT. Its translation: CASSPYSAPTEVYSWTEAFF.

This chain links TRBV6-6 with TRBJ2-2; 7 nucleotides match TRBD1. Germline V gene data show CDR1 as MNHNY and CDR2 as SVGAGI (reference sequence). Unmatched junction bases numbered 5, after V lost 6 bases and J lost 4 bases. CDR3 length: 14 amino acids. CDR3 protein: CASSRNRGTGELFF. The CDR3 DNA follows: TGTGCCAGCAGCCGTAACAGGGGCACCGGGGAGCTGTTTTTT.

The CDR3 region has the DNA TGCGCCAGTATGGAAAGGGGGATTAATGGCTACACCTTC. It encodes CASMERGINGYTF. The J gene is TRBJ1-2, the V gene TRBV10-2, with D tentatively TRBD1 (6 bases). Deletions cut 9 bases from V and 6 bases from J, with 17 bases between. Germline CDR1 reads WSHSY; CDR2 reads SAAADI. CDR3 length equals 13 residues.

This chain connects TRBV27 to TRBJ2-6; tentatively, D is TRBD1 (5 bases). The CDR3 length is 15 residues. V dropped 5 bases and J dropped 1 base, with 9 bases sitting between them. The germline V gene encodes CDR1 MNHEY and CDR2 SMNVEV (reference sequence). CDR3 region: CASSAQGSGANVLTF. CDR3 bases: TGTGCCAGCAGTGCGCAGGGTTCTGGGGCCAACGTCCTGACTTTC.